Listed here are 17 T cell receptor beta chains from one sample, sequenced in a study of Graves' ophthalmopathy and Graves' hyperthyroidism. CDR3 regions of TCR beta were amplified from RNA transcripts. HTBI primers primed a first-round RT-PCR, and a second-round multiplex PCR followed. TCRdb reanalysed the multiplex PCR reads using MiXCR and keeps one entry per CDR3 protein. The top ten hold around 2.4% of the sample, which has some 350,000 distinct CDR3 sequences, approximately 17% seen once. Sample: peripheral blood. These receptor sequences come from an adult woman with stable Graves' hyperthyroidism.

This clonotype was detected many times. The chain uses TRBV11-2 and TRBJ1-1, with a tentative D call TRBD1 (6 bases). The germline V and J ends were trimmed by 4 bases and 3 bases, with 15 bases remaining between them. This CDR3 contains 15 residues. Germline V lookup: CDR1 SGHAT, CDR2 FQNNGV. CDR3 nucleotide sequence: TGTGCCAGCAGCTACGCAGGGGTCCTGGACACTGAAGCTTTCTTT. It translates to CASSYAGVLDTEAFF.

This clonotype was counted ten times or more. The chain links TRBV29-1 to TRBJ2-7; maybe TRBD2 (5 bases). Germline V gives CDR1 SQVTM, CDR2 ANQGSEA. This CDR3 is built from 14 residues. V lost 6 bases and J lost 0, with 15 bases in between. The CDR3 sequence: CSVGLRLSSYEQYF. For the CDR3, the DNA is TGCAGCGTCGGACTTCGGTTGAGCTCCTACGAGCAGTACTTC.

V and J are TRBV6-5 and TRBJ1-1, with D possibly matching TRBD1 (5 bases). This CDR3 has 15 residues. Germline CDR1 is MNHEY and CDR2 is SVGAGI. V shed 2 bases and J shed 3 bases, with 13 bases lying between them. CDR3 amino acids: CASSYGGGVDTEAFF. The CDR3 DNA reads TGTGCCAGCAGTTACGGTGGAGGGGTCGACACTGAAGCTTTCTTT.

The sample holds many counts of this clonotype. V and J are TRBV20-1 and TRBJ2-5, with 14 nucleotides matching TRBD2. V trimming: 0 bases; J trimming: 5 bases; junction bases outside the gene matches: 14. Germline loops: CDR1 DFQATT, CDR2 SNEGSKA (reference sequence). The CDR3 is made up of 19 amino acids. The CDR3 spells CSARDTKTSGRASEETQYF. DNA of the CDR3: TGCAGTGCTAGAGACACAAAGACTAGCGGGAGGGCCAGTGAGGAGACCCAGTACTTC.

The count of this clonotype is one. The J gene is TRBJ2-7, the V gene TRBV7-7; tentatively, D is TRBD2 (7 bases). There are 13 residues in the CDR3. Germline V CDR1 and CDR2: SSHAT, FNYEAQ (reference sequence). The CDR3 sequence: CASSLEGGGEQYV. The CDR3 nucleotides are TGTGCTAGCAGCTTAGAGGGAGGGGGCGAGCAGTACGTC.

The sample holds many counts of this clonotype. This chain links TRBV7-2 with TRBJ2-7; 8 bases are a match to TRBD1. There are 15 residues in the CDR3. J was trimmed by 0 bases and V by 5 bases; bases with no gene match: 6. The germline gives CDR1 SGHTA, CDR2 FQGNSA. CDR3 in amino acids: CASSPRTGTSYEQYF. Written as DNA, the CDR3 is TGTGCCAGCAGCCCGCGGACAGGGACCTCCTACGAGCAGTACTTC.

This clonotype was observed many times. This chain connects TRBV28 to TRBJ2-2; 12 bases map to TRBD2. V lost 10 bases and J lost 6; bases outside the gene matches: 6. Germline V gene data show CDR1 as MDHEN and CDR2 as SYDVKM. This CDR3 has 14 residues. DNA of the CDR3: TGTGCCACCAGGACTAGCGGGAAGGCCGGGGAGCTGTTTTTT. Protein product: CATRTSGKAGELFF. The full variable domain, its missing parts supplied by reference TRBV28 and TRBJ2-2, is DVKVTQSSRYLVKRTGEKVFLECVQDMDHENMFWYRQDPGLGLRLIYFSYDVKMKEKGDIPEGYSVSREKKERFSLILESASTNQTSMYLCATRTSGKAGELFFGEGSRLTVL.

At least ten counts were recorded for this clonotype. The chain recombines TRBV28 with TRBJ2-7; D not certain. This CDR3 comprises 10 residues. Germline V gene sequence: CDR1 MDHEN, CDR2 SYDVKM. Trimming left V 2 bases short and J 6 bases short, with 2 bases between. This chain's CDR3 is CASSLGEQYF. The CDR3 nucleotides read TGTGCCAGCAGTTTAGGCGAGCAGTACTTC.

This clonotype turned up a few times. The rearrangement uses TRBV19 and TRBJ2-2; 9 bases are a match to TRBD1. The ends lost 1 base at V and 0 bases at J; junction bases unmatched: 0. CDR1 is LNHDA, CDR2 SQIVND, per germline (reference sequence). This CDR3 region has 16 residues. CDR3 loop: CASSIGQGANTGELFF. DNA of the CDR3: TGTGCCAGTAGTATAGGACAGGGGGCGAACACCGGGGAGCTGTTTTTT.

In its sample, this clonotype was seen many times. This rearrangement joins TRBV13 to TRBJ2-7; D possibly matches TRBD1 or TRBD2 (5 bases each). The CDR3 spans 15 residues. Germline V gene data show CDR1 as PRHDT and CDR2 as FYEKMQ (reference sequence). V lost 3 bases and J lost 1, with 13 bases in between. CDR3 residues: CASSFGRGDSYEQYF. CDR3 nucleotides: TGTGCCAGCAGCTTCGGCAGAGGGGATTCCTACGAGCAGTACTTC.

CDR3 coding DNA: TGTGCCAGCAGCCCCCGACTAGCGGGAAGCACCGGGGAGCTGTTTTTT. Protein: CASSPRLAGSTGELFF. The chain employs TRBV7-2 and TRBJ2-2; 11 bases agree with TRBD2. The ends lost 5 bases at V and 4 bases at J; junction bases unmatched: 6. The CDR3 length is 16 residues. Germline CDR1 SGHTA, CDR2 FQGNSA. The variable domain in full, completed from reference TRBV7-2 and TRBJ2-2, reads GAGVSQSPSNKVTEKGKDVELRCDPISGHTALYWYRQSLGQGLEFLIYFQGNSAPDKSGLPSDRFSAERTGGSVSTLTIQRTQQEDSAVYLCASSPRLAGSTGELFFGEGSRLTVL.

This clonotype came up many times. The J gene is TRBJ2-7, the V gene TRBV24-1, with a tentative D call TRBD1 (6 bases). Per the germline V gene, CDR1 is KGHDR and CDR2 is SFDVKD. CDR3 length equals 14 residues. Trimming left V 4 bases short and J 5 bases short, with 14 bases between. Here the CDR3 reads CATSDHRQADEQYF. CDR3 bases: TGTGCCACCAGTGACCATCGACAGGCTGACGAGCAGTACTTC.

This rearrangement joins TRBV10-3 to TRBJ1-2; 7 nucleotides match TRBD1. The CDR3 spans 13 residues. V shed 6 bases and J 4 bases; nucleotides not matched to a gene: 5. Germline CDR1 is ENHRY and CDR2 is SYGVKD. In DNA, the CDR3 is TGTGCCATCAGAGAGGGACAGTCCTATGGCTACACCTTC. It encodes CAIREGQSYGYTF.

In this sample, this clonotype turned up many times. J is TRBJ1-3 and V is TRBV12-3 or TRBV12-4; 10 bases agree with TRBD1. The CDR3 spans 15 residues. V dropped 4 bases and J dropped 4; count of bases not matched to a gene: 4. CDR3 DNA sequence: TGTGCCAGCAGTTCGACAGGGGGCGCGGGAAACACCATATATTTT. This translates into CASSSTGGAGNTIYF.

The CDR3 nucleotides read TGCGCCAGCAGCATAATTTCCGGGACAGGGAACTATGGCTACACCTTC. Its translation: CASSIISGTGNYGYTF. This sequence joins TRBV5-1 and TRBJ1-2; 9 nucleotides align to TRBD1. V lost 4 bases and J lost 2; bases outside the gene matches: 9. This CDR3 has 16 residues. Germline-derived CDR1 and CDR2 are SGHRS and YFSETQ. The entire variable domain, with the rest obtained from reference TRBV5-1 and TRBJ1-2, is as follows: KAGVTQTPRYLIKTRGQQVTLSCSPISGHRSVSWYQQTPGQGLQFLFEYFSETQRNKGNFPGRFSGRQFSNSRSEMNVSTLELGDSALYLCASSIISGTGNYGYTFGSGTRLTVV.

This clonotype came up many times. The J gene is TRBJ2-7, the V gene TRBV7-2, with D possibly TRBD1 on 5 matching bases. V was cut by 1 base and J by 1 base, with 14 bases left in between. The CDR3 totals 16 residues. Germline V CDR1 and CDR2: SGHTA, FQGNSA. The DNA of the CDR3 is TGTGCCAGCAGCTTAGTGGTCAGGGAAAGGTCCTACGAGCAGTACTTC. This encodes CASSLVVRERSYEQYF.

V usage is TRBV3-1 and J usage is TRBJ1-1, with a weak D call TRBD1 (5 bases). The germline V and J ends were trimmed by 4 bases and 5 bases, with 11 bases remaining between them. The CDR3 covers 13 residues. Germline V CDR1 and CDR2: LGHDT, YNNKEL (reference sequence). The CDR3 bases are TGTGCCAGCAGCCGCTTGGGGGTTACTGAAGCTTTCTTT. Encoded protein: CASSRLGVTEAFF.